Given below is one TCR beta chain in context. Its antigen remains unknown. Generated by immunoSEQ multiplex PCR, the TCRdb table keeps only in-frame clones and is missing some. Among more than 35,000 clones, approximately 80% were seen once, and the ten largest hold 15%. The data were taken from a study of OX40 agonist ivuxolimab in advanced cancers. Whole-study results and caveats: Expanded clones belonging to CD8+ T cells outnumbered, on average, those of CD4+.

The germline V gene has CDR1 SGHDT and CDR2 YYEEEE. The CDR3 spans 16 residues. V lost 0 bases to trimming and J lost 0 bases; unmatched junction nucleotides: 4. This clonotype was obtained from an adult with an advanced solid tumor such as melanoma, head and neck, liver or kidney cancer. The chain links TRBV5-6 to TRBJ2-7; TRBD2 matches at 9 bases. Sequenced material: CD4+ or CD8+ T cells sorted from blood, taken in a trial of the OX40 agonist ivuxolimab. The CDR3 here is CASSLALAGFSYEQYF. The CDR3 bases are TGTGCCAGCAGCTTGGCCCTAGCGGGATTCTCCTACGAGCAGTACTTC.